Given below is one T cell receptor beta chain in context. Its antigen is as yet unknown. The naive CD8 fraction comprised CD45RO-negative cells positively selected for CCR7 and excluded terminally differentiated effector memory CD45RA+ cells. CDR1 SGDLS and CDR2 YYNGEE come from the germline V gene. This CDR3 region has 14 residues. The ends lost 0 bases at V and 5 bases at J; junction bases unmatched: 3. This sample is drawn from a study of shared clonotypes between healthy human individuals. Profiling relied on immunoSEQ multiplex PCR, and the TCRdb table lists in-frame clones only, not all of them. This table has some 2.1 million clones, about 95% appearing once. Study-wide results and caveats: Relative to clonotypes present in all four donors, those not shared had lower generation probabilities.

The genes are TRBV9 and TRBJ2-7; 9 positions agree with TRBD2. The sequence was obtained from a man younger than 35 in good health. The specimen sequenced was naive CD8+ T cells sorted from blood. The chain's CDR3 is CASSVGTSVHEQYF. The CDR3 coding sequence is TGTGCCAGCAGCGTAGGGACTAGCGTCCACGAGCAGTACTTC.